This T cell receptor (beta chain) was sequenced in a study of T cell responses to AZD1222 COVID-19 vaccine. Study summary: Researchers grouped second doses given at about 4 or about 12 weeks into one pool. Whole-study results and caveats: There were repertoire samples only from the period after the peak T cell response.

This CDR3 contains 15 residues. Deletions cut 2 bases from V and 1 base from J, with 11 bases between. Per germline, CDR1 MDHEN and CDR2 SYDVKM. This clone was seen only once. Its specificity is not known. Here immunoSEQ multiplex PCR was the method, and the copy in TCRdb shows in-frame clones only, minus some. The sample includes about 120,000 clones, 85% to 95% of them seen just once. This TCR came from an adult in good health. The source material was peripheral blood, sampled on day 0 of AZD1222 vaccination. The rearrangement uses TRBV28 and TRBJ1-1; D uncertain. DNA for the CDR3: TGTGCCAGCAGTTTAGCTCTAGGGCCGAACACTGAAGCTTTCTTT. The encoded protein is CASSLALGPNTEAFF.